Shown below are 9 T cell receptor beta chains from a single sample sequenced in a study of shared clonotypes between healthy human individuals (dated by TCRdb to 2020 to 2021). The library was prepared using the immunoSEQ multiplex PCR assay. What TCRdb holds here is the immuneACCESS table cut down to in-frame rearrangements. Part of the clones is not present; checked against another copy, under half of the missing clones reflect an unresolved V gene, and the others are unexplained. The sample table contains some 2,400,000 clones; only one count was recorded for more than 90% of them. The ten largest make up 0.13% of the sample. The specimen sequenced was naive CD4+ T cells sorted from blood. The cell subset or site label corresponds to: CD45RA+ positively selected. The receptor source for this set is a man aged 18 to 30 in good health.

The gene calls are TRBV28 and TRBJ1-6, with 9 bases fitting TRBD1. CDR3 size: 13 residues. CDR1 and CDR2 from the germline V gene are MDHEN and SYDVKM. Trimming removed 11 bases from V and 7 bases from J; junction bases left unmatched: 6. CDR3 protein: CASQGAGNSPLHF. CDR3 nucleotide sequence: TGTGCCTCACAGGGGGCAGGGAATTCACCCCTCCACTTT.

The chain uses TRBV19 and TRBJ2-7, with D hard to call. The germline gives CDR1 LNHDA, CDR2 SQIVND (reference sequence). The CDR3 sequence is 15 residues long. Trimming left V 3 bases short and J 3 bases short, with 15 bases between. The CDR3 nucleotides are TGTGCCAGTAGTATCGGCCTACTTTACGTCTACGAGCAGTACTTC. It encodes CASSIGLLYVYEQYF.

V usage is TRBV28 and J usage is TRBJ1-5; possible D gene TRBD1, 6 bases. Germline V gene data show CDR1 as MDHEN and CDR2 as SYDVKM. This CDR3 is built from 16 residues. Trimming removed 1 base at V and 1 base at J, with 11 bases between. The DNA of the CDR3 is TGTGCCAGCAGTTTATACCCAGGGGAAAGCAATCAGCCCCAGCATTTT. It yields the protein CASSLYPGESNQPQHF.

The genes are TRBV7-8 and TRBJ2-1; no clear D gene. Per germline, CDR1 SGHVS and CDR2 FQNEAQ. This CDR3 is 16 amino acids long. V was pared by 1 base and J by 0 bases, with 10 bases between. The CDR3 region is CASSLGRGSSYNEQFF. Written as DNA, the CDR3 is TGTGCCAGCAGCTTAGGACGAGGTAGCTCCTACAATGAGCAGTTCTTC.

The CDR3 DNA is TGTGCCAGCAGCCCATGGACAAACTCTGGAAACACCATATATTTT. It yields the protein CASSPWTNSGNTIYF. This chain uses TRBV5-6 with TRBJ1-3; maybe TRBD1 (5 bases). V lost 4 bases and J 0 bases, leaving 11 bases between the germline ends. The CDR3 consists of 15 residues. Looked up from germline, CDR1 is SGHDT and CDR2 is YYEEEE.

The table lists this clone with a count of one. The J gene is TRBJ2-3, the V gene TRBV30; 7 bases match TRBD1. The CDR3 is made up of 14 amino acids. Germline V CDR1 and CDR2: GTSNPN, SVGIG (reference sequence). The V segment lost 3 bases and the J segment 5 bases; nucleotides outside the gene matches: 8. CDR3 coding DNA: TGTGCCTGGAGCCTGGTAGGGGGCGGAGATACGCAGTATTTT. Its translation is CAWSLVGGGDTQYF.

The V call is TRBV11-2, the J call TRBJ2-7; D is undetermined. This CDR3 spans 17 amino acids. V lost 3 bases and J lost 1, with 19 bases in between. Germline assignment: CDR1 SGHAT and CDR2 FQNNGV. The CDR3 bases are TGTGCCAGCAGCTTCACCCCGGAGTTCTGGTCATCCTACGAGCAGTACTTC. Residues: CASSFTPEFWSSYEQYF.

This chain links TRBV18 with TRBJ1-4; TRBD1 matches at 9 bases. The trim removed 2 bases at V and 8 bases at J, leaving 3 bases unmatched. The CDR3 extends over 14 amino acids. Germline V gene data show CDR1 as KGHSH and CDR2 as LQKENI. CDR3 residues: CASSPWTGVEKLFF. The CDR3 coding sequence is TGTGCCAGCTCACCATGGACAGGGGTAGAAAAACTGTTTTTT.

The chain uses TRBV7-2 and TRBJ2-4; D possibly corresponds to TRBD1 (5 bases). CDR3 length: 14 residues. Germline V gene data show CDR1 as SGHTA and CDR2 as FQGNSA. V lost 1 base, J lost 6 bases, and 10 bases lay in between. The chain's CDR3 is CASSLGYQGNIQYF. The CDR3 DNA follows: TGTGCCAGCAGCTTAGGTTATCAGGGAAACATTCAGTACTTC.